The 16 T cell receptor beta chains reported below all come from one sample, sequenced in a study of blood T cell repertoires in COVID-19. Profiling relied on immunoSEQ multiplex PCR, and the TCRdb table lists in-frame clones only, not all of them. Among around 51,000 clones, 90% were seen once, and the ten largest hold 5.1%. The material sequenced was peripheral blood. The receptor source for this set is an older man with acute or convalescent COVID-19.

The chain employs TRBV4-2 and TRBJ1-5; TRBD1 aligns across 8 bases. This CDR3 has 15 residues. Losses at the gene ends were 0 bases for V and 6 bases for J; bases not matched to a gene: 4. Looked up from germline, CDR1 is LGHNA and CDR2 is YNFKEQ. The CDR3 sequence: CASSQDTGGSQPQHF. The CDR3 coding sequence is TGTGCCAGCAGCCAAGATACAGGGGGGAGTCAGCCCCAGCATTTT.

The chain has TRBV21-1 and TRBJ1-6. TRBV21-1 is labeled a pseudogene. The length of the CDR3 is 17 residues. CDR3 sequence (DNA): TGTGCCAGCAGCAAAGTTCACCCCTCGGTATCTAAATCACCCCTCCACTTT. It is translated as CASSKVHPSVSKSPLHF.

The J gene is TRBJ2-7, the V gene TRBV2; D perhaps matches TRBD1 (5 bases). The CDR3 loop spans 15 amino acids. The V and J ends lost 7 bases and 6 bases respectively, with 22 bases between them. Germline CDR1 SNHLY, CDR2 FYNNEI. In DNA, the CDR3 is TGTGCCAGCAAAGAAGGGGCCAGCCCCCGCCCCGAGCAGTACTTC. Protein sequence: CASKEGASPRPEQYF.

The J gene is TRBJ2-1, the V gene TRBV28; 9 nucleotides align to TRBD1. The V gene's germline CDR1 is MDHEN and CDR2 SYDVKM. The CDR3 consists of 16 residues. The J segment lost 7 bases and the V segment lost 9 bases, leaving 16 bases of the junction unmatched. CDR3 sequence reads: CASYETGTGLSNEQFF. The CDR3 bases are TGTGCCAGTTATGAAACCGGGACAGGGCTTTCGAATGAGCAGTTCTTC.

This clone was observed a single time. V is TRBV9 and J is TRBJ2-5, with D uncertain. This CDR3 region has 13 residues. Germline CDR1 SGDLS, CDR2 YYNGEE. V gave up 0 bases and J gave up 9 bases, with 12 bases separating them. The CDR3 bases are TGTGCCAGCAGCGTAGACGGCGTCCGGGCCCAGTACTTC. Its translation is CASSVDGVRAQYF.

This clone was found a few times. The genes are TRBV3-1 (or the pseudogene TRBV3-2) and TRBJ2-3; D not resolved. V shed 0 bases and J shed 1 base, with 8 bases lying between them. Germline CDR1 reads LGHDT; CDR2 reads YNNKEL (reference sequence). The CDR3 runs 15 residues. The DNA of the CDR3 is TGTGCCAGCAGCCAAGATCTCGTCCGCACAGATACGCAGTATTTT. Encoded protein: CASSQDLVRTDTQYF.

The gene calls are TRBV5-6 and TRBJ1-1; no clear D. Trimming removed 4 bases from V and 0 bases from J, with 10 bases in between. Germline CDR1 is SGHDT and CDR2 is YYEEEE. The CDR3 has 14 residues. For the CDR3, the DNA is TGTGCCAGCAGCCCCAGGATCCTGAACACTGAAGCTTTCTTT. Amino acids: CASSPRILNTEAFF.

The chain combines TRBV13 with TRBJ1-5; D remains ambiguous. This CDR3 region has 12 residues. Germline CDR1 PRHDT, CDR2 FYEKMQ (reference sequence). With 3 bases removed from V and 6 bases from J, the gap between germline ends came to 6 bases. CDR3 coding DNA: TGTGCCAGCAGCTTGCGGGGTCAGCCCCAGCATTTT. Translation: CASSLRGQPQHF.

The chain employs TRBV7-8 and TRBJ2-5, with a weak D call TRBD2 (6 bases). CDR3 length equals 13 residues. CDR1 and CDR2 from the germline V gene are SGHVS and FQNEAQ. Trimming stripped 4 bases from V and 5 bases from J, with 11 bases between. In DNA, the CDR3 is TGTGCCAGCAGCTGGGGGGAAAGGGAGACCCAGTACTTC. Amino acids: CASSWGERETQYF.

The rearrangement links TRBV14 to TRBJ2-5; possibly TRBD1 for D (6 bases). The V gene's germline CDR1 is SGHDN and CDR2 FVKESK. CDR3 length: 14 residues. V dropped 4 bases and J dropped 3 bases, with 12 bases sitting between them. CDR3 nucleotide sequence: TGTGCCAGCAGCCGTATACAGGGAAAAGAGACCCAGTACTTC. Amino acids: CASSRIQGKETQYF. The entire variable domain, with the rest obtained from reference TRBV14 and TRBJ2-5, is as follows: EAGVTQFPSHSVIEKGQTVTLRCDPISGHDNLYWYRRVMGKEIKFLLHFVKESKQDESGMPNNRFLAERTGGTYSTLKVQPAELEDSGVYFCASSRIQGKETQYFGPGTRLLVL.

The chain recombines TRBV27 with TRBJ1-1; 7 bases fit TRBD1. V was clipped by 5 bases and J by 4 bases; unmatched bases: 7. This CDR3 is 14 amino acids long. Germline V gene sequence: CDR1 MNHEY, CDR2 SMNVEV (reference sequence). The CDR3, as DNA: TGTGCCAGCAGTCGACAGGGATGGAGCACTGAAGCTTTCTTT. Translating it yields CASSRQGWSTEAFF.

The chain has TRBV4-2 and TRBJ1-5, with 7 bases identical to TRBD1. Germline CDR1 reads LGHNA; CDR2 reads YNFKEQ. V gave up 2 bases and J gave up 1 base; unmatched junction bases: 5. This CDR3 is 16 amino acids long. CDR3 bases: TGTGCCAGCAGCCAAAGCGACAGGGCGAGCAATCAGCCCCAGCATTTT. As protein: CASSQSDRASNQPQHF.

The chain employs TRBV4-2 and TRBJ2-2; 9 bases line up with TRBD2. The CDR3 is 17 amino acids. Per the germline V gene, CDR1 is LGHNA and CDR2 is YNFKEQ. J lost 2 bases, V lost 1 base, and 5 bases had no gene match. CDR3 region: CASSQVIAGDNTGELFF. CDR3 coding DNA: TGTGCCAGCAGCCAAGTGATAGCGGGGGATAACACCGGGGAGCTGTTTTTT.

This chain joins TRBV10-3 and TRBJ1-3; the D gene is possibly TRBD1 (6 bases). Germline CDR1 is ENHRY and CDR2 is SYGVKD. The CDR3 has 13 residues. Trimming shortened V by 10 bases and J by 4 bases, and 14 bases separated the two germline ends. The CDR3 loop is CATGGDTGNTIYF. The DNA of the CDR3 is TGTGCCACCGGGGGGGACACCGGAAACACCATATATTTT.

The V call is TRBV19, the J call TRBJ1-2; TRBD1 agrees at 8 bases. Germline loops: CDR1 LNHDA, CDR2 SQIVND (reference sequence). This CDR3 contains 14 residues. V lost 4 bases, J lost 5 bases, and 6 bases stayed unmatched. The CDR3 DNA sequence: TGTGCCAGTAGTAGTGACAGGGGACGGTATGGCTACACCTTC. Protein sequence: CASSSDRGRYGYTF.

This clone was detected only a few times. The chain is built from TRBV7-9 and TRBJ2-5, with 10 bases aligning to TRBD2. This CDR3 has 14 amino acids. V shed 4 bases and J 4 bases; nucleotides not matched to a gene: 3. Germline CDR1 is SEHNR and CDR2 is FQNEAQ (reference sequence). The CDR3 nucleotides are TGTGCCAGCAGCTCACGGACTAGCGGAGAGACCCAGTACTTC. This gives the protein CASSSRTSGETQYF.